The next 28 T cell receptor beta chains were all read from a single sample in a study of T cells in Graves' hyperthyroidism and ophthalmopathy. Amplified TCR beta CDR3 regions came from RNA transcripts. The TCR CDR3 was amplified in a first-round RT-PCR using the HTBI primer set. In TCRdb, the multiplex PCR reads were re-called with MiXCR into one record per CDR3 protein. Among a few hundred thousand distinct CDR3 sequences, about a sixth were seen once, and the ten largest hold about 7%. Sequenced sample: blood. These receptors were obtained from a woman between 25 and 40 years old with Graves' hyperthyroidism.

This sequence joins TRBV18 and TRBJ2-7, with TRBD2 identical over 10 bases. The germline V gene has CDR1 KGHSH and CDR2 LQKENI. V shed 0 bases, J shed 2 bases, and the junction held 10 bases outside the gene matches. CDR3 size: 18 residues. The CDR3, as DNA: TGTGCCAGCTCACCACCCGGTTTAGCGGGAGGAAACACCTACGAGCAGTACTTC. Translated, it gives CASSPPGLAGGNTYEQYF.

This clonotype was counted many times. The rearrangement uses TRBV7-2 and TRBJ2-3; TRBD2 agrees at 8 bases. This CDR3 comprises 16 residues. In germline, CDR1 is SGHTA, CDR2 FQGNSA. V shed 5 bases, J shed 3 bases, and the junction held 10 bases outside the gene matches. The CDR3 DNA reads TGTGCCAGCAGCCCCCGGACTAGCCAATGGACAGATACGCAGTATTTT. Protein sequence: CASSPRTSQWTDTQYF.

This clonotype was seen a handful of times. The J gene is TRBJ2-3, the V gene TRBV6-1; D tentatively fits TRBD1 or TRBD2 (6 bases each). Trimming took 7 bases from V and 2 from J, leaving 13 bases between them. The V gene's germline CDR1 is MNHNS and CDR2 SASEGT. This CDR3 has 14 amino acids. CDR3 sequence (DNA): TGTGCCAGCAATCAGGGGAGGCTCACAGATACGCAGTATTTT. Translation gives CASNQGRLTDTQYF.

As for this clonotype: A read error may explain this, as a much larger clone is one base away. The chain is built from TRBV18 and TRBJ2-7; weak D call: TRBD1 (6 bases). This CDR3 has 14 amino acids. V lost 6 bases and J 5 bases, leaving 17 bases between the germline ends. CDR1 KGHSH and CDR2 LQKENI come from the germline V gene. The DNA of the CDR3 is TGTGCCAGCTCTCGACAGGTGGGGTCGGACGAGCAGTACTTC. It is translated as CASSRQVGSDEQYF.

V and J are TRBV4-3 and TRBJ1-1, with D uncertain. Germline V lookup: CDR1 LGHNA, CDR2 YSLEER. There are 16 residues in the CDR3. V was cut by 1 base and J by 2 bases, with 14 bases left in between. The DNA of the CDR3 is TGCGCCAGCAGCCAAGCCACCCCCCGGGGAAACACTGAAGCTTTCTTT. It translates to CASSQATPRGNTEAFF.

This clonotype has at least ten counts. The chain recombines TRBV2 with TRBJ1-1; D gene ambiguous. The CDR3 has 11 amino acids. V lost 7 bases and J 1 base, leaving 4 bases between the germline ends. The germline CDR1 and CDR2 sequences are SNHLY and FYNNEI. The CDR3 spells CASNRNTEAFF. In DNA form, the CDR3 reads TGTGCCAGCAACAGGAACACTGAAGCTTTCTTT.

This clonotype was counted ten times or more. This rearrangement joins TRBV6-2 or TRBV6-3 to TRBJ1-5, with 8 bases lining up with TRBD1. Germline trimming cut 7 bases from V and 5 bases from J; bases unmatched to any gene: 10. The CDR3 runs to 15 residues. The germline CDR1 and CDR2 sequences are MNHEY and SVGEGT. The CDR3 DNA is TGTGCCAGCACCCCGGGGCAGGGGGCCGATCAGCCCCAGCATTTT. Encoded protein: CASTPGQGADQPQHF.

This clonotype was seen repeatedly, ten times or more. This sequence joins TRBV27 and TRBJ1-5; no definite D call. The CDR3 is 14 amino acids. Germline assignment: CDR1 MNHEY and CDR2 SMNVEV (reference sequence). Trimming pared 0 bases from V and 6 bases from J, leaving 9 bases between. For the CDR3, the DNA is TGTGCCAGCAGTTTATCCGGGATGGGTCAGCCCCAGCATTTT. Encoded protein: CASSLSGMGQPQHF.

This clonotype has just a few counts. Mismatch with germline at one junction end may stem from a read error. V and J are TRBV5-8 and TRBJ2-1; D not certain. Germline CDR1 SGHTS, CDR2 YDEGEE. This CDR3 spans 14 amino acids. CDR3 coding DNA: TGTGCCAGCAGCCTGGACGCCGCCTACAATGAGCAGCTCTTC. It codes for CASSLDAAYNEQLF.

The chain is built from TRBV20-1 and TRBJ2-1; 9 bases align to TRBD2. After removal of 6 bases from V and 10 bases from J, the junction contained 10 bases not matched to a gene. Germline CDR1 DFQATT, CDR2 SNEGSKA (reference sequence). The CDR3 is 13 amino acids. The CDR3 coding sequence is TGCAGTGCGAGCTCCGCTAGCGGGATCGAGCAGTTCTTC. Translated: CSASSASGIEQFF.

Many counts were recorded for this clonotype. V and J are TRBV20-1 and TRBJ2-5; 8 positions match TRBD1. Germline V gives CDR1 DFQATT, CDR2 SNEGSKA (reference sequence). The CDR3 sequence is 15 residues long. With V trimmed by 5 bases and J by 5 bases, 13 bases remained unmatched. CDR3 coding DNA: TGCAGTGCTCGTAAGACAGGGGAGGTCGGGGAGACCCAGTACTTC. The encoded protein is CSARKTGEVGETQYF.

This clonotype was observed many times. CDR3 nucleotides: TGCGCCAGCACCCTAGACAGAAACACTGAAGCTTTCTTT. Its translation is CASTLDRNTEAFF. V is TRBV5-1 and J is TRBJ1-1; D is possibly TRBD1 (5 bases). CDR3 length equals 13 residues. V shed 6 bases and J shed 2 bases, with 11 bases lying between them. The V gene's germline CDR1 is SGHRS and CDR2 YFSETQ.

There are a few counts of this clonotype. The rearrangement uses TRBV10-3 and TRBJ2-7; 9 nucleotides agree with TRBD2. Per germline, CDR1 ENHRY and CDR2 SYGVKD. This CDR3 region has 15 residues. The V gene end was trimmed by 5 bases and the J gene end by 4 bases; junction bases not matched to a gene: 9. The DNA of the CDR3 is TGTGCCATCAGTTCCACTACGCGGGAGGGGTACGAGCAGTACTTC. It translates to CAISSTTREGYEQYF.

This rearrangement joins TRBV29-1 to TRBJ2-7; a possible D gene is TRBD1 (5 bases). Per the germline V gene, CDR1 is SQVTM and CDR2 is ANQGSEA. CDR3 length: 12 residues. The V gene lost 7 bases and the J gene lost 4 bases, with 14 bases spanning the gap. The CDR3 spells CSGRVGAYEQYF. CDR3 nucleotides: TGCAGCGGTAGAGTTGGGGCGTACGAGCAGTACTTC.

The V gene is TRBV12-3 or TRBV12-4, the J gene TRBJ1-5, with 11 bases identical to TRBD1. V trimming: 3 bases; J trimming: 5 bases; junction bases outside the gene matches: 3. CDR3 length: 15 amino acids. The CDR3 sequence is CASSFGTGGYQPQHF. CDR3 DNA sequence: TGTGCCAGCAGTTTTGGGACAGGGGGGTATCAGCCCCAGCATTTT.

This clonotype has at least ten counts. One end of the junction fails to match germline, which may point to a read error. In DNA form, the CDR3 reads TGTGCCAGCAGCCTAAGTGGGACTGAAGCTTTCTTT. Encoded protein: CASSLSGTEAFF. This chain links TRBV5-1 with TRBJ1-1; D ambiguous. Germline V gene lookup returns CDR1 SGHRS and CDR2 YFSETQ. CDR3 length: 12 amino acids.

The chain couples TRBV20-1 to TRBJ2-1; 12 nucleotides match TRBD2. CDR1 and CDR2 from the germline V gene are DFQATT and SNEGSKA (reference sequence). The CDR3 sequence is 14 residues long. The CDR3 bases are TGCAGGGCAGGACTAGCGGGACCCTACAATGAGCAGTTCTTC. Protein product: CRAGLAGPYNEQFF.

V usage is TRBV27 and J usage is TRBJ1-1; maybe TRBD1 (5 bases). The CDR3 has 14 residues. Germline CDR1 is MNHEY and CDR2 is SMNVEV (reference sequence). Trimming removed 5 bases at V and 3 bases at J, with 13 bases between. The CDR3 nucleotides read TGTGCCAGCAGTCCCTCCAGGGAGTACACTGAAGCTTTCTTT. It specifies CASSPSREYTEAFF.

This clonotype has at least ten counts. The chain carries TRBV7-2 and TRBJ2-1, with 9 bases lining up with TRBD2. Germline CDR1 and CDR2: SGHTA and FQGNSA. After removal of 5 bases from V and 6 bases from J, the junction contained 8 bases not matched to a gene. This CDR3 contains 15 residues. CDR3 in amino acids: CASSPAGGLPNEQFF. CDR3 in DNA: TGTGCCAGCAGCCCAGCGGGAGGCCTTCCCAATGAGCAGTTCTTC. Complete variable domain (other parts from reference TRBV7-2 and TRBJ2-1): GAGVSQSPSNKVTEKGKDVELRCDPISGHTALYWYRQSLGQGLEFLIYFQGNSAPDKSGLPSDRFSAERTGGSVSTLTIQRTQQEDSAVYLCASSPAGGLPNEQFFGPGTRLTVL.

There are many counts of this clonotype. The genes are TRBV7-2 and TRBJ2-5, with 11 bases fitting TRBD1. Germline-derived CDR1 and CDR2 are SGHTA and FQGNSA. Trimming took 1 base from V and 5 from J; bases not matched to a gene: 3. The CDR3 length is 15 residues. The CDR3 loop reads CASSLGTGGRETQYF. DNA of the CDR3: TGTGCCAGCAGCTTAGGGACAGGGGGCCGGGAGACCCAGTACTTC.

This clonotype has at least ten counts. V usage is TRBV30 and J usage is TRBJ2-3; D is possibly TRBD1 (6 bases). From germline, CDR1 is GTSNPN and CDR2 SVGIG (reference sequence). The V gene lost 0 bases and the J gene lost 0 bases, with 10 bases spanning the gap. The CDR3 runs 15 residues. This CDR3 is CAWSVGGRSTDTQYF. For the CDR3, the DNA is TGTGCCTGGAGTGTTGGGGGCAGAAGCACAGATACGCAGTATTTT. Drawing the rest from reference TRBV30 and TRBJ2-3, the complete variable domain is SQTIHQWPATLVQPVGSPLSLECTVEGTSNPNLYWYRQAAGRGLQLLFYSVGIGQISSEVPQNLSASRPQDRQFILSSKKLLLSDSGFYLCAWSVGGRSTDTQYFGPGTRLTVL.

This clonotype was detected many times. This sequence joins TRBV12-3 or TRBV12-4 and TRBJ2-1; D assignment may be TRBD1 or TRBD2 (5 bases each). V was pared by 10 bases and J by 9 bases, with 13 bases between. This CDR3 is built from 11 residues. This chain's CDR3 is CATQGESEQFF. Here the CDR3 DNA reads TGTGCCACTCAAGGGGAGAGTGAGCAGTTCTTC.

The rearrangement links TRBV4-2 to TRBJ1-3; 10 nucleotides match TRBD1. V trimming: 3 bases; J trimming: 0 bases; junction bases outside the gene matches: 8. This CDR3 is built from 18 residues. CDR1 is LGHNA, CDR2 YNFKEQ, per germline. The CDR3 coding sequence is TGTGCCAGCAGCCAGGAGGGGACAGGGGACTTCTCTGGAAACACCATATATTTT. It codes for CASSQEGTGDFSGNTIYF.

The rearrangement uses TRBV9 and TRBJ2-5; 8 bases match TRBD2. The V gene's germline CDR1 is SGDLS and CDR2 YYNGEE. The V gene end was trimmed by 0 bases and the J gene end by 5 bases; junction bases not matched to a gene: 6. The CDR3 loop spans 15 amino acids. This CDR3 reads CASSVASGSAETQYF. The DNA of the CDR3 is TGTGCCAGCAGCGTAGCGAGCGGGAGTGCTGAGACCCAGTACTTC.

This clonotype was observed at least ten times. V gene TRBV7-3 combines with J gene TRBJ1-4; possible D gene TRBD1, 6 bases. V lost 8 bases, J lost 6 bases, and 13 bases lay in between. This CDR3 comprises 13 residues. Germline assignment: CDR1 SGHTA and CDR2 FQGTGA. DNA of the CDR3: TGTGCCAGCTCACCGAGGGGGGATGAAAAACTGTTTTTT. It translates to CASSPRGDEKLFF.

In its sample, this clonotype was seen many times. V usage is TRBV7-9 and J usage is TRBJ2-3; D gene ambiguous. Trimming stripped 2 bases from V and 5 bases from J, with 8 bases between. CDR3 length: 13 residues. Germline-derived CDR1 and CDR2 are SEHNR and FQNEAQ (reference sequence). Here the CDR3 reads CASSLTVEDTQYF. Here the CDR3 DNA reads TGTGCCAGCAGCTTAACAGTGGAAGATACGCAGTATTTT.

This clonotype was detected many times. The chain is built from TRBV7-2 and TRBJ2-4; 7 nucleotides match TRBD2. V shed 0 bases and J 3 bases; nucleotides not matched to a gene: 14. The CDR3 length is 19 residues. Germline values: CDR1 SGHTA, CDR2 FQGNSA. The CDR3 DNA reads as TGTGCCAGCAGCTTAGCCCCCGGGAGGCTGGTGGTAGGCAAAAACATTCAGTACTTC. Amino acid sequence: CASSLAPGRLVVGKNIQYF.

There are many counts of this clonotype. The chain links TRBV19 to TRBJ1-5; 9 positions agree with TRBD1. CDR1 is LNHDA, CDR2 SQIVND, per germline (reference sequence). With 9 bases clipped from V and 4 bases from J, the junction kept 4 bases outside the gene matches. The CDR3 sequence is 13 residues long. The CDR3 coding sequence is TGTGCCAGCAGTGACAGGGGGAATCAGCCCCAGCATTTT. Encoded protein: CASSDRGNQPQHF.